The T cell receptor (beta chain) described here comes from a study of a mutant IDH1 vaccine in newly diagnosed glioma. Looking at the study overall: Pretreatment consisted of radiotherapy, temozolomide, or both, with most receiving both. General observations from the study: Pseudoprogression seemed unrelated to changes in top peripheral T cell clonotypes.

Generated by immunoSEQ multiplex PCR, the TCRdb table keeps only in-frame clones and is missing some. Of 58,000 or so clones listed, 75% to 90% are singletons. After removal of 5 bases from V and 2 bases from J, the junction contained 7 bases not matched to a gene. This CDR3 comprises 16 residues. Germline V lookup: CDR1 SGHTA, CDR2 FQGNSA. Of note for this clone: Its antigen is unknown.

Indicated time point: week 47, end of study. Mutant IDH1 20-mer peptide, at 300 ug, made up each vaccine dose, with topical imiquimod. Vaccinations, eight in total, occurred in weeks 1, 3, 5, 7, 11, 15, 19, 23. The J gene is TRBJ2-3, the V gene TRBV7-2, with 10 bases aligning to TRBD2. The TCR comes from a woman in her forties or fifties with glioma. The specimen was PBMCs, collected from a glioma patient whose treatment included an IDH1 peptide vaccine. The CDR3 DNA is TGTGCCAGCAGCCTTCTAGCGGGGGCCTCCACAGATACGCAGTATTTT. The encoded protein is CASSLLAGASTDTQYF.